This TCR beta chain appears in the sequencing data of a study of blood T cell repertoires in COVID-19. Clones were read by immunoSEQ multiplex PCR, and TCRdb kept only the in-frame ones, dropping some. This sample yields about 87,000 clones, of which 88% are seen a single time; 11% belongs to the top ten. From germline, CDR1 is SGHDN and CDR2 FVKESK. The CDR3 spans 14 residues. Trimming removed 6 bases from V and 7 bases from J; junction bases left unmatched: 4. The sample was peripheral blood. The clonotype originates from a man of 80 years or more with acute or convalescent COVID-19. The rearrangement links TRBV14 to TRBJ1-6; 9 nucleotides line up with TRBD1. CDR3: CASRLGTGNSPLHF. The CDR3 region has the DNA TGTGCCAGCAGACTGGGGACAGGGAATTCACCCCTCCACTTT.